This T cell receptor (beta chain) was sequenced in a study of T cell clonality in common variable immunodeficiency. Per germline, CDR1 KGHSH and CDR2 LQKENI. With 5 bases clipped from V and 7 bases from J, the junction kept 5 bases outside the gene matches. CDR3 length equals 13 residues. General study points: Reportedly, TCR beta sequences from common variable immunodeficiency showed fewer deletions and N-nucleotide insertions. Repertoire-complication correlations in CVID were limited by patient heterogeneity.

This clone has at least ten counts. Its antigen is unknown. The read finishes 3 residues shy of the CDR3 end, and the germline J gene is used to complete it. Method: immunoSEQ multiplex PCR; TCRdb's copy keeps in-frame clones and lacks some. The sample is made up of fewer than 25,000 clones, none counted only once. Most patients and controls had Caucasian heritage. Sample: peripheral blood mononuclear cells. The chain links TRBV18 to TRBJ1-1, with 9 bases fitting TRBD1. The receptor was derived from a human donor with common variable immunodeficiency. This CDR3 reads CASSKQGAIEAFF. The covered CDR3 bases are TGTGCCAGCTCAAAACAGGGGGCGATTGAA.